A selection of T cell receptor beta chains follows, all from one sample in a study of Ad26.COV2.S vaccination and SARS-CoV-2 variants. Assay used: immunoSEQ multiplex PCR; TCRdb lists only in-frame clones, some missing. There are 350,000 to 500,000 clones in the sample; roughly 90% occur only once, and 3.5% to 4% lies in the top ten. Sequenced here: peripheral blood, sampled in a trial of Ad26.COV2.S vaccine versus placebo. These receptors came from a person between 18 and 60 years old who received the Ad26.COV2.S COVID-19 vaccine or a placebo. The CDR3 runs from the conserved cysteine through the conserved F or W. A D gene is named only where the DNA matches it firmly. The size entry is marked missing in some rows and otherwise reads once, few, many or a size class.

CDR3 protein: CASMVGGYTEAFF
CDR3 DNA: TGTGCCAGCATGGTGGGCGGGTACACTGAAGCTTTCTTT
D gene: NA
clone size: NA
V gene: TRBV27
J gene: TRBJ1-1

CDR3 protein: CASINRQSNYGYTF
CDR3 DNA: TGCGCCAGCATTAATAGGCAATCTAACTATGGCTACACCTTC
D gene: NA
clone size: NA
V gene: TRBV5-1
J gene: TRBJ1-2

CDR3 protein: CASSQYDGSGGGRTDTQYF
CDR3 DNA: TGTGCCAGCAGCCAATACGACGGCTCCGGGGGAGGGCGCACAGATACGCAGTATTTT
D gene: TRBD2
clone size: NA
V gene: TRBV13
J gene: TRBJ2-3

CDR3 protein: CASSPSPTGNQPQHF
CDR3 DNA: TGTGCCAGCTCACCCTCGCCGACAGGGAATCAGCCCCAGCATTTT
D gene: TRBD1
clone size: NA
V gene: TRBV18
J gene: TRBJ1-5

CDR3 protein: CASSVVQGTDTQYF
CDR3 DNA: TGTGCCAGCAGCGTAGTACAGGGAACAGATACGCAGTATTTT
D gene: NA
clone size: NA
V gene: TRBV9
J gene: TRBJ2-3

CDR3 protein: CASSLYRGGETQYF
CDR3 DNA: TGTGCCAGCAGCTTGTATCGGGGGGGAGAGACCCAGTACTTC
D gene: TRBD2
clone size: NA
V gene: TRBV5-4
J gene: TRBJ2-5

CDR3 protein: CASSWGQVNQPQHF
CDR3 DNA: TGTGCCAGTAGTTGGGGACAGGTAAATCAGCCCCAGCATTTT
D gene: TRBD1
clone size: NA
V gene: TRBV19
J gene: TRBJ1-5

CDR3 protein: CASSSRTGNNEQFF
CDR3 DNA: TGTGCCAGCAGCTCCAGGACAGGGAACAATGAGCAGTTCTTC
D gene: TRBD1
clone size: NA
V gene: TRBV7-2
J gene: TRBJ2-1

CDR3 protein: CASSVDNRWPDEQFF
CDR3 DNA: TGTGCCAGCAGCGTAGACAACCGATGGCCAGATGAGCAGTTCTTC
D gene: NA
clone size: once
V gene: TRBV9
J gene: TRBJ2-1

CDR3 protein: CASSVLQGPFHEQYF
CDR3 DNA: TGTGCCAGCAGCGTACTACAGGGGCCGTTCCACGAGCAGTACTTC
D gene: TRBD1
clone size: NA
V gene: TRBV6-5
J gene: TRBJ2-7

CDR3 protein: CASSLGTGHVSSPLHF
CDR3 DNA: TGTGCCAGCAGCTTGGGGACAGGGCATGTAAGTTCACCCCTCCACTTT
D gene: TRBD1
clone size: NA
V gene: TRBV5-6
J gene: TRBJ1-6

CDR3 protein: CASSQDLNYNEQFF
CDR3 DNA: TGCGCCAGCAGCCAAGATCTTAACTACAATGAGCAGTTCTTC
D gene: NA
clone size: NA
V gene: TRBV4-3
J gene: TRBJ2-1

CDR3 protein: CASSLGIGDEKLFF
CDR3 DNA: TGTGCCAGCAGTTTGGGGATTGGGGATGAAAAACTGTTTTTT
D gene: NA
clone size: once
V gene: TRBV28
J gene: TRBJ1-4

CDR3 protein: CASSSPGTSGGGHNEQFF
CDR3 DNA: TGTGCCAGCAGTAGCCCCGGGACTAGCGGGGGGGGCCACAATGAGCAGTTCTTC
D gene: TRBD2
clone size: NA
V gene: TRBV2
J gene: TRBJ2-1

CDR3 protein: CASSLGIRPGWETQYF
CDR3 DNA: TGTGCCAGCAGCTTAGGTATACGGCCGGGGTGGGAGACCCAGTACTTC
D gene: NA
clone size: NA
V gene: TRBV7-2
J gene: TRBJ2-5

CDR3 protein: CASGTGVFVGEQFF
CDR3 DNA: TGTGCCAGCGGGACAGGGGTTTTTGTCGGTGAGCAGTTCTTC
D gene: TRBD1
clone size: NA
V gene: TRBV9
J gene: TRBJ2-1

CDR3 protein: CASSLFNSAQETQYF
CDR3 DNA: TGTGCCAGCAGTTTATTCAATTCAGCTCAAGAGACCCAGTACTTC
D gene: NA
clone size: NA
V gene: TRBV27
J gene: TRBJ2-5

CDR3 protein: CASSLEGRGAQETQYF
CDR3 DNA: TGCGCCAGCAGCTTGGAGGGGCGGGGGGCCCAAGAGACCCAGTACTTC
D gene: TRBD2
clone size: NA
V gene: TRBV5-1
J gene: TRBJ2-5

CDR3 protein: CASSQEPFGRTGADTQYF
CDR3 DNA: TGCGCCAGCAGCCAAGAACCCTTCGGGCGGACGGGCGCAGATACGCAGTATTTT
D gene: NA
clone size: NA
V gene: TRBV4-3
J gene: TRBJ2-3

CDR3 protein: CASTSMRIQGSGGNTIYF
CDR3 DNA: TGTGCCAGCACTTCAATGCGGATTCAGGGTTCGGGTGGAAACACCATATATTTT
D gene: NA
clone size: NA
V gene: TRBV6-4
J gene: TRBJ1-3

CDR3 protein: CASSLAGPLPDTQYF
CDR3 DNA: TGTGCCAGCAGTCTAGCGGGGCCCCTCCCAGATACGCAGTATTTT
D gene: TRBD2
clone size: NA
V gene: TRBV6-5
J gene: TRBJ2-3

CDR3 protein: CASSDLARGGGTDTQYF
CDR3 DNA: TGTGCCAGCAGTGACCTAGCGCGGGGGGGCGGCACAGATACGCAGTATTTT
D gene: TRBD2
clone size: NA
V gene: TRBV6-2/TRBV6-3
J gene: TRBJ2-3

CDR3 protein: CASSLGGGVSYGYTF
CDR3 DNA: TGCGCCAGCAGCTTGGGCGGCGGAGTATCCTATGGCTACACCTTC
D gene: NA
clone size: NA
V gene: TRBV5-1
J gene: TRBJ1-2

CDR3 protein: CASSYVTLGEQYF
CDR3 DNA: TGTGCCAGCAGTTACGTGACTCTAGGCGAGCAGTACTTC
D gene: NA
clone size: NA
V gene: TRBV6-2/TRBV6-3
J gene: TRBJ2-7

CDR3 protein: CASSVVWGPQVTQYF
CDR3 DNA: TGTGCCAGCAGCGTAGTGTGGGGGCCTCAGGTGACCCAGTACTTC
D gene: NA
clone size: many
V gene: TRBV9
J gene: TRBJ2-5

CDR3 protein: CSAGLADTQYF
CDR3 DNA: TGCAGTGCAGGACTAGCCGATACGCAGTATTTT
D gene: TRBD2
clone size: NA
V gene: TRBV20-1
J gene: TRBJ2-3

CDR3 protein: CAFLQGQETQYF
CDR3 DNA: TGTGCCTTCCTACAGGGGCAAGAGACCCAGTACTTC
D gene: TRBD1
clone size: NA
V gene: TRBV30
J gene: TRBJ2-5

CDR3 protein: CASSWGQPTRSYEQYF
CDR3 DNA: TGTGCCAGCAGCTGGGGACAGCCTACCCGATCCTACGAGCAGTACTTC
D gene: TRBD1
clone size: once
V gene: TRBV5-5
J gene: TRBJ2-7

CDR3 protein: CASSSGTPNTGELFF
CDR3 DNA: TGTGCCAGCAGTTCCGGGACACCCAACACCGGGGAGCTGTTTTTT
D gene: NA
clone size: NA
V gene: TRBV11-2
J gene: TRBJ2-2

CDR3 protein: CASSAGDRGNQPQHF
CDR3 DNA: TGTGCCAGCAGCGCCGGGGACAGGGGCAATCAGCCCCAGCATTTT
D gene: TRBD1
clone size: once
V gene: TRBV9
J gene: TRBJ1-5

CDR3 protein: CASSALRGLMNTEAFF
CDR3 DNA: TGTGCCAGCAGCGCCCTCCGGGGGCTGATGAACACTGAAGCTTTCTTT
D gene: NA
clone size: NA
V gene: TRBV9
J gene: TRBJ1-1

CDR3 protein: CASSLEGETQYF
CDR3 DNA: TGTGCCAGCAGCTTGGAAGGGGAGACCCAGTACTTC
D gene: NA
clone size: NA
V gene: TRBV6-5
J gene: TRBJ2-5

CDR3 protein: CASETRQGEGYTF
CDR3 DNA: TGTGCCAGCGAGACCCGACAGGGCGAGGGCTACACCTTC
D gene: TRBD1
clone size: few
V gene: TRBV28
J gene: TRBJ1-2

CDR3 protein: CASSLPRGGMNTEAFF
CDR3 DNA: TGTGCCAGCAGTTTACCCCGCGGAGGGATGAACACTGAAGCTTTCTTT
D gene: NA
clone size: NA
V gene: TRBV28
J gene: TRBJ1-1

CDR3 protein: CASRRDRTPLHF
CDR3 DNA: TGTGCCAGCCGGCGGGATAGGACACCCCTCCACTTT
D gene: NA
clone size: NA
V gene: TRBV6-5
J gene: TRBJ1-6

CDR3 protein: CASSYSGLDGETQYF
CDR3 DNA: TGTGCCAGCAGTTACTCTGGACTAGACGGGGAGACCCAGTACTTC
D gene: TRBD2
clone size: NA
V gene: TRBV6-2/TRBV6-3
J gene: TRBJ2-5

CDR3 protein: CASSVGRGGDSPLHF
CDR3 DNA: TGTGCCAGCAGCGTAGGCAGGGGAGGTGACTCACCCCTCCACTTT
D gene: NA
clone size: once
V gene: TRBV9
J gene: TRBJ1-6

CDR3 protein: CASSPRDSSNQPQHF
CDR3 DNA: TGTGCCAGTAGTCCCCGGGACAGTAGCAATCAGCCCCAGCATTTT
D gene: TRBD1
clone size: NA
V gene: TRBV19
J gene: TRBJ1-5

CDR3 protein: CASMGQLYTEAFF
CDR3 DNA: TGCGCCAGCATGGGACAGCTTTACACTGAAGCTTTCTTT
D gene: TRBD1
clone size: NA
V gene: TRBV10-1
J gene: TRBJ1-1

CDR3 protein: CASGQGYTDTQYF
CDR3 DNA: TGTGCCAGTGGACAGGGGTACACAGATACGCAGTATTTT
D gene: TRBD1
clone size: NA
V gene: TRBV19
J gene: TRBJ2-3

CDR3 protein: CASSPSAGANVLTF
CDR3 DNA: TGTGCCAGCAGCCCTAGTGCTGGGGCCAACGTCCTGACTTTC
D gene: NA
clone size: NA
V gene: TRBV7-2
J gene: TRBJ2-6

CDR3 protein: CASSRGRISGNTIYF
CDR3 DNA: TGTGCCAGCAGCAGGGGACGGATCTCTGGAAACACCATATATTTT
D gene: NA
clone size: many
V gene: TRBV7-9
J gene: TRBJ1-3

CDR3 protein: CASSHPGGDPGGNQPQHF
CDR3 DNA: TGCGCCAGCAGCCACCCAGGCGGGGACCCCGGGGGCAATCAGCCCCAGCATTTT
D gene: NA
clone size: NA
V gene: TRBV4-1
J gene: TRBJ1-5

CDR3 protein: CASSQEPGQGNYGYTF
CDR3 DNA: TGCGCCAGCAGCCAAGAACCGGGACAGGGTAACTATGGCTACACCTTC
D gene: TRBD1
clone size: NA
V gene: TRBV5-1
J gene: TRBJ1-2

CDR3 protein: CASSVREDNYGYTF
CDR3 DNA: TGTGCCAGTAGTGTCAGGGAGGATAACTATGGCTACACCTTC
D gene: NA
clone size: NA
V gene: TRBV19
J gene: TRBJ1-2

CDR3 protein: CASRQRDTPNTGELFF
CDR3 DNA: TGCGCCAGCAGGCAAAGGGACACCCCGAACACCGGGGAGCTGTTTTTT
D gene: NA
clone size: once
V gene: TRBV5-1
J gene: TRBJ2-2

CDR3 protein: CASSPAAPYQETQYF
CDR3 DNA: TGTGCCAGCAGCCCCGCGGCACCGTACCAAGAGACCCAGTACTTC
D gene: NA
clone size: NA
V gene: TRBV27
J gene: TRBJ2-5

CDR3 protein: CASSWTGGTGELFF
CDR3 DNA: TGTGCCAGCAGTTGGACAGGGGGCACCGGGGAGCTGTTTTTT
D gene: TRBD1
clone size: NA
V gene: TRBV27
J gene: TRBJ2-2

CDR3 protein: CASSSPLGQTSTDTQYF
CDR3 DNA: TGCGCCAGCAGCAGCCCATTGGGACAGACTAGCACAGATACGCAGTATTTT
D gene: TRBD1
clone size: few
V gene: TRBV5-1
J gene: TRBJ2-3

CDR3 protein: CASSPSGSMHEQFF
CDR3 DNA: TGTGCCAGCAGCCCGTCAGGGTCAATGCATGAGCAGTTCTTC
D gene: NA
clone size: NA
V gene: TRBV7-9
J gene: TRBJ2-1

CDR3 protein: CASSLSSRGFEQYF
CDR3 DNA: TGTGCCAGCAGCTTGTCTTCCAGGGGGTTCGAGCAGTACTTC
D gene: TRBD1
clone size: NA
V gene: TRBV5-4
J gene: TRBJ2-7

CDR3 protein: CASSPGGKYEQYF
CDR3 DNA: TGTGCCAGCAGTCCAGGGGGGAAATACGAGCAGTACTTC
D gene: NA
clone size: few
V gene: TRBV6-5
J gene: TRBJ2-7

CDR3 protein: CATSGLWTGRTGELFF
CDR3 DNA: TGTGCCACCTCCGGACTTTGGACAGGGAGGACCGGGGAGCTGTTTTTT
D gene: TRBD1
clone size: NA
V gene: TRBV27
J gene: TRBJ2-2

CDR3 protein: CASSQQDRYTYEQYF
CDR3 DNA: TGTGCCAGCAGCCAACAAGACAGATATACCTACGAGCAGTACTTC
D gene: NA
clone size: NA
V gene: TRBV14
J gene: TRBJ2-7